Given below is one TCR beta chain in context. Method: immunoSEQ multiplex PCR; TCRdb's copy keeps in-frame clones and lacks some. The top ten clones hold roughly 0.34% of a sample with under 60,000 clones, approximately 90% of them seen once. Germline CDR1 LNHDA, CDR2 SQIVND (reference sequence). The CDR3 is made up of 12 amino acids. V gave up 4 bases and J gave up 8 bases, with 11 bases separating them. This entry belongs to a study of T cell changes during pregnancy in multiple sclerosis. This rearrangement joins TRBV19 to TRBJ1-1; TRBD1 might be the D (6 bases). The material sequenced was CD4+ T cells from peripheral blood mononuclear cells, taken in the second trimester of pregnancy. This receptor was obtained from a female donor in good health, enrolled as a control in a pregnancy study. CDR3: CASSRDRREAFF. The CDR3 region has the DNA TGTGCCAGTAGTAGAGACAGGCGCGAAGCTTTCTTT. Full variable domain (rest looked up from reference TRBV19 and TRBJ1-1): DGGITQSPKYLFRKEGQNVTLSCEQNLNHDAMYWYRQDPGQGLRLIYYSQIVNDFQKGDIAEGYSVSREKKESFPLTVTSAQKNPTAFYLCASSRDRREAFFGQGTRLTVV.